The T cell receptor (beta chain) under discussion was sequenced for a study of shared clonotypes between healthy human individuals. On the study more broadly: Aged 18 to 49, the donors were two women and three men.

Using immunoSEQ multiplex PCR, the repertoire was profiled, and TCRdb retains in-frame clones only, with some absent. The sample contains about 1 million clones, around three quarters of which appear only once. The authors divided CD4+ cells into CD45RA+ naive and CD45RA-negative memory subsets. The germline gives CDR1 SGHNT, CDR2 YENEEA. This CDR3 comprises 13 residues. V gave up 3 bases and J gave up 5 bases, with 10 bases separating them. The sample comprised memory CD4+ T cells from PBMCs. Sample subset: CD45RA-negative fraction. J is TRBJ2-5 and V is TRBV11-3; D unresolved. The clonotype originates from a man younger than 35 in good health. Some clones in this sample may be carry-over from other donors' samples. The CDR3 sequence is CASSFRLGETQYF. CDR3 sequence (DNA): TGTGCCAGCAGCTTCAGACTCGGTGAGACCCAGTACTTC.